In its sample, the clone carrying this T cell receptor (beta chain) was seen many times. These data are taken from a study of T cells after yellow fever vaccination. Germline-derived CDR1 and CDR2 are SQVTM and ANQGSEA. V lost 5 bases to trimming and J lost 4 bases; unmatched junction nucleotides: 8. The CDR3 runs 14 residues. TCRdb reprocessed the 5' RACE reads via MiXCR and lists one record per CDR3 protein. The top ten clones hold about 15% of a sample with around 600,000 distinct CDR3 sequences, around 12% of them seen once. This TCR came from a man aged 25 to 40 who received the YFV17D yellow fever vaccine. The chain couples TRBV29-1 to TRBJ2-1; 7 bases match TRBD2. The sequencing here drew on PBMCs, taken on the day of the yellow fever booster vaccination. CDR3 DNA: TGCAGCGTTTTTCCTAGCGGCCCTTACAATGAGCAGTTCTTC. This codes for CSVFPSGPYNEQFF.